This T cell receptor beta chain was identified in a study of siplizumab effects on memory and regulatory T cells. With regard to this clone: Its antigen is not known.

CDR1 is MNHNS and CDR2 is SASEGT in the germline V gene. The junction had 7 bases not matched to a gene; V was cut back by 5 bases and J by 11 bases. The CDR3 has 12 residues. Study-wide results and caveats: Where siplizumab was present, mappable alloreactive CD4+ clones averaged approximately 73% Treg-derived, compared with less than 35% in controls. Roughly 75-95% of dividing CD4+ or CD8+ clones were without an attributable naive or memory phenotype.

Assays were performed on roughly 10^5 TCR templates per sample. Measured with immunoSEQ multiplex PCR; TCRdb has only the in-frame clones, and not every one. The data show 50,000 or so clones, just over 90% seen once. The receptor's source is a human donor in good health. Sequencing input: CD8+ T cells sorted from blood. This chain links TRBV6-1 with TRBJ1-1, with 8 bases aligning to TRBD1. CDR3 sequence reads: CASSLRTGWAFF. The CDR3 coding sequence is TGTGCCAGCAGTCTTCGGACAGGGTGGGCTTTCTTT.